This TCR beta chain was identified during a study of blood T cell repertoires in COVID-19. About the research overall: Acute and convalescent COVID-19 specimens originated in the United States, Italy and Spain. Sources were T cells, B-cell-depleted T cells, or PBMCs; the material itself was cDNA or gDNA.

Per germline, CDR1 SNHLY and CDR2 FYNNEI. The CDR3 runs to 17 residues. V was pared by 3 bases and J by 2 bases, with 9 bases of the junction left unmatched. Original handling: Amplification of reference gene primers was used by the study to estimate nucleated cell counts. Assay: immunoSEQ multiplex PCR; the TCRdb copy retains only in-frame clones and omits some. D and trimming were read from the DNA, whereas the V and J calls and clone size are those reported in that table. This sample has approximately 93,000 clones, with over 80% found just once. The origin of this receptor is a human donor in a cohort sampled during active COVID-19. Sample: peripheral blood. The chain joins TRBV2 to TRBJ2-1; TRBD1 aligns across 8 bases. DNA of the CDR3: TGTGCCAGCAGTGATCTGACAGGGGATTATGCCTACAATGAGCAGTTCTTC. Translation gives CASSDLTGDYAYNEQFF.